A selection of T cell receptor beta chains follows, all from one sample in a study of regulatory T cells in long-lasting Graves disease. MiXCR, run by TCRdb on the multiplex PCR reads, gives a single entry per CDR3 protein. The sample shows about 660,000 distinct CDR3 sequences, approximately 31% of them seen only once. The sequenced sample was peripheral blood mononuclear cells (PBMCs), obtained when the disease was refractory, from a patient treated with antithyroid drugs. The origin of the receptors is a female donor with Graves disease. CDR3s include the opening cysteine and the closing phenylalanine or tryptophan. The order of the fields is clone size, D gene, V gene, J gene, CDR3 DNA, CDR3 protein. D genes are given only for firm matches. Some rows mark clone size as missing; the rest say once, few, many or name a class of expanded clone.

many,TRBD2,TRBV11-2,TRBJ2-5,TGTGCCAGCAGCTTATTTGGCGGGGGAGAGACCCAGTACTTC,CASSLFGGGETQYF
.,TRBD1,TRBV2,TRBJ2-2,TGTGCCAGCAGCGTCGGGACAGGGGGGAACACCGGGGAGCTGTTTTTT,CASSVGTGGNTGELFF
.,TRBD1,TRBV5-1,TRBJ2-7,TGCGCCAGCAACCCGGGACAGGGGAACGAGCAGTACTTC,CASNPGQGNEQYF
few,TRBD1,TRBV6-2/TRBV6-3,TRBJ1-1,TGTGCCAGCAGTTACTATGTGGGGGACAGGGCGAACACTGAAGCTTTCTTT,CASSYYVGDRANTEAFF
few,.,TRBV29-1,TRBJ2-7,TGCAGCGTTCAGACAGCCCCATACTCCTACGAGCAGTACTTC,CSVQTAPYSYEQYF
few,TRBD1,TRBV29-1,TRBJ1-2,TGCAGCGCCCGACAGGGGTCTCAGTCTGGCTACACCTTC,CSARQGSQSGYTF
many,TRBD1,TRBV10-3,TRBJ2-7,TGTGCCATCAGGGACAGGGAATACGAGCAGTACTTC,CAIRDREYEQYF
many,.,TRBV6-1,TRBJ2-7,TGTGCCAGCAGTGAAGCGACAGGCGTCTACGAGCAGTACTTC,CASSEATGVYEQYF
.,TRBD2,TRBV5-1,TRBJ2-7,TGCGCCAGCAGCTTTGGCAAGCGGGAGGGAGCTCACGAGCAGTACTTC,CASSFGKREGAHEQYF
.,.,TRBV9,TRBJ2-5,TGTGCCAGCAGCGTAGCGGGGGACGGTCAAGAGACCCAGTACTTC,CASSVAGDGQETQYF